The clone carrying this T cell receptor beta chain came up once. No antigen is known for it. CDR3 size: 17 residues. The germline V gene has CDR1 SGDLS and CDR2 YYNGEE. Trimming stripped 3 bases from V and 8 bases from J, with 26 bases between. Together with a sample-barcoded 5' primer, a J-beta primer mix was included in a second PCR lasting roughly 6 to 12 cycles. Carrying 12 random nucleotides, a template-switch adaptor labeled each individual cDNA molecule. TCRdb used MiXCR to reprocess the 5' RACE reads, holding one entry per CDR3 protein. The data hold just over 800,000 distinct CDR3 sequences, with around 62% observed a single time. This specimen belongs to a study of blood T cells in healthy people across ages. The study's findings and limits: Diversity figures based on one million T cells were deemed too low.

The sequence was collected from a man between 25 and 39 years old in good health. The chain combines TRBV9 with TRBJ1-2, with D maybe TRBD1 (6 bases). The sequenced material came from blood. The CDR3 protein is CASSEIGSSGGHRGYTF. In DNA form, the CDR3 reads TGTGCCAGCAGCGAGATAGGGTCATCCGGGGGGCATAGGGGCTACACCTTC.